This T cell receptor beta chain was obtained from a study of blood T cell repertoires in COVID-19. This table comes from immunoSEQ multiplex PCR, and its TCRdb copy is limited to in-frame clones, with some not included. Of tens of thousands of clones in the sample, approximately 67% were seen once. The V gene's germline CDR1 is SGHTA and CDR2 FQGTGA. J was trimmed by 4 bases and V by 3 bases; bases with no gene match: 4. This CDR3 spans 17 amino acids. Sequencing was performed on peripheral blood. The clonotype comes from a human donor in a cohort sampled during active COVID-19. The J gene is TRBJ2-1, the V gene TRBV7-3; 15 nucleotides line up with TRBD2. CDR3 DNA sequence: TGTGCCAGCAGCTTCGGGACTAGCGGGGGGCTTTACAATGAGCAGTTCTTC. Translating it yields CASSFGTSGGLYNEQFF.